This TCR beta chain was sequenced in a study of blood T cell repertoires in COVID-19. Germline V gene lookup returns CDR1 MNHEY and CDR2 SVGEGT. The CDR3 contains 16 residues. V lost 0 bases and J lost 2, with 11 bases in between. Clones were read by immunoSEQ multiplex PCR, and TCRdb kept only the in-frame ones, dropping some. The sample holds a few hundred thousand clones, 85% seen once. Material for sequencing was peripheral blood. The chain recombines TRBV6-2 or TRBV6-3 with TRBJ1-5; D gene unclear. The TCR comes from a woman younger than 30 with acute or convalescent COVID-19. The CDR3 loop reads CASSYSNQVGNQPQHF. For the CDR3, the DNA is TGTGCCAGCAGTTACTCGAACCAGGTAGGCAATCAGCCCCAGCATTTT.